The source of this T cell receptor beta chain is a study of CD8+ T cells in alopecia areata. At the level of the study: The drug, oral tofacitinib, was given to treated patients at 5 to 10 mg twice daily. After 6 to 18 months of tofacitinib, follow-up continued 6 months off drug.

As the sequencing template, cDNA was produced by extracting RNA and reverse transcribing it. TCRdb's table, derived via immunoSEQ multiplex PCR, lists solely in-frame clones and lacks some. The sample lists about 150,000 clones; more than 45% were seen once. Findings and limits, study-wide: Clonality was higher in lesional than normal scalp, especially in alopecia totalis/universalis. Normal skin contains resident alphabeta T cells, and these are also sequenced in scalp samples.

In the case of this clone: Its target is unknown.

The sequences come from CD8+ T cells sorted from blood, collected at week 0. The sequence was obtained from a human donor with alopecia areata.

CDR3 loop: CASSLGGGMGPQHF. In DNA form, the CDR3 reads TGTGCCAGCAGCTTAGGAGGCGGCATGGGGCCCCAGCATTTT. This rearrangement joins TRBV7-2 to TRBJ1-5; D is undetermined. Germline lookup yields CDR1 SGHTA and CDR2 FQGNSA. The V gene lost 1 base and the J gene lost 9 bases, with 13 bases spanning the gap. CDR3 size: 14 residues.